This T cell receptor beta chain was sequenced during a study of beta chain features in type 1 diabetes. Study observations and caveats: Insertions were fewer and deletions more numerous at VDJ junctions in type 1 diabetes patients. Patients with Type 1 diabetes showed moderately but significantly shorter TCRB CDR3s in all four CD4+ subsets.

J gave up 6 bases and V 5 bases, and 9 bases lay outside the gene matches. Germline assignment: CDR1 KGHSH and CDR2 LQKENI. The CDR3 spans 15 residues. Every isolated RNA sample was fully reverse transcribed, so sequencing captured expressed TCRB transcripts. Sequencing was performed with immunoSEQ multiplex PCR; in TCRdb, only in-frame clones are kept and a portion is missing. Of 95,000 to 150,000 clones listed, less than 20% are singletons. Sorted CD4+ subsets: naive, central memory, regulatory, stem cell-like memory (CD45RO/CCR7/CD25/CD127/CD95/CD27 panel). This clone came up many times. The antigen is not known.

The sample consisted of central memory CD4+ T cells from blood. This TCR came from a man aged 30-40 years with type 1 diabetes. The gene calls are TRBV18 and TRBJ2-1; 8 positions agree with TRBD2. The CDR3 DNA reads TGTGCCAGCTCAACCGGGACTAGTCCCAGCAATGAGCAGTTCTTC. This encodes CASSTGTSPSNEQFF.